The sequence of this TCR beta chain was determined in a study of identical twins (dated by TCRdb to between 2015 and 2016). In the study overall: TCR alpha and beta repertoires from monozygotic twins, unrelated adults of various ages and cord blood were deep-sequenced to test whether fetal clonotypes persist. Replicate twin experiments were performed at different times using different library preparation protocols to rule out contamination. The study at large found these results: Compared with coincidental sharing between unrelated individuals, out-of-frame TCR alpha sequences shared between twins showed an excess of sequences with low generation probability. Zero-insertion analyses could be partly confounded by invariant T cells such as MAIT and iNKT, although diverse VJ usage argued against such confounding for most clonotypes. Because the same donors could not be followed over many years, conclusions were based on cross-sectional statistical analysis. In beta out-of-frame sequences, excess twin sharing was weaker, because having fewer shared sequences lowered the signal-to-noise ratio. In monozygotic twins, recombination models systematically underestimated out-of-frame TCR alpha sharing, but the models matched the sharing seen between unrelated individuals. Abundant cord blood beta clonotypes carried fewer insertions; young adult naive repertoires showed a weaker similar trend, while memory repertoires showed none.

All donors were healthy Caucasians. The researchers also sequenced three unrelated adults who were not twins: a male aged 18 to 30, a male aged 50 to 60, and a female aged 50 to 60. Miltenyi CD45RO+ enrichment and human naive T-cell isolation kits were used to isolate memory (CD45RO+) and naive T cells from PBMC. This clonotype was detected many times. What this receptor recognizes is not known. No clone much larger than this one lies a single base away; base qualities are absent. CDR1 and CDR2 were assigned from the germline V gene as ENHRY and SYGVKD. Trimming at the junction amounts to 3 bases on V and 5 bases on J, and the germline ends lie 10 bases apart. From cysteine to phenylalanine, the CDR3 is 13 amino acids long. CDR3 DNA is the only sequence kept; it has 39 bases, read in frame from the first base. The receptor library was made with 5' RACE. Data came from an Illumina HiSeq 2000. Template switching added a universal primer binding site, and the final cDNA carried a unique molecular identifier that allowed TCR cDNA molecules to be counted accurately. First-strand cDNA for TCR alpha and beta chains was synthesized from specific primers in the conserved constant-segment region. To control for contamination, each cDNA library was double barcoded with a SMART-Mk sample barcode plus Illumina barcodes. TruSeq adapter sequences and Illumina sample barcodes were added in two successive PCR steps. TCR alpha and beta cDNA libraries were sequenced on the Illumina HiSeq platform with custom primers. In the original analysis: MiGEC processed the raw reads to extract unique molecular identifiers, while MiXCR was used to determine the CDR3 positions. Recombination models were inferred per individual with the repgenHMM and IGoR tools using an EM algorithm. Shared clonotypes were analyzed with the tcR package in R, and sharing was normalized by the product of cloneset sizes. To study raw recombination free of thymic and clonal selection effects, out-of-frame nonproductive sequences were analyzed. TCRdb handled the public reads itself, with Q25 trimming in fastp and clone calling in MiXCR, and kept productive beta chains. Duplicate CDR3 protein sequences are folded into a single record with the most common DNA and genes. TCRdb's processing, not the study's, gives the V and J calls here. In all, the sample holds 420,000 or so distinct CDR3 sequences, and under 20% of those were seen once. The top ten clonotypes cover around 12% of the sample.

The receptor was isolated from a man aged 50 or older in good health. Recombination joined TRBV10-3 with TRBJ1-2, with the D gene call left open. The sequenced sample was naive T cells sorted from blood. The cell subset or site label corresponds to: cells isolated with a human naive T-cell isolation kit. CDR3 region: CAISELPAYGYTF. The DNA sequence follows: TGTGCCATCAGTGAACTCCCGGCGTATGGCTACACCTTC.